What follows are 26 T cell receptor delta chains derived from one specimen sequenced in a study of delta chain sequences of gamma delta T cells. TCRdb reapplied CATT to the PCR reads. The table lists 3,000 to 3,500 delta-chain clones, 55% to 65% of them singletons. The sequenced sample consisted of a tumor sample. These receptors were collected from a human donor with breast cancer.

Comments on this clone: TCRdb pairs this DNA with a much larger clone's protein that differs at residue 5, likely a read error; the protein shown was translated from the DNA. J is TRDJ1 and V is TRDV2; D is ambiguous. V was clipped by 3 bases and J by 0 bases, with 19 bases between them. CDR1 is GEAIGNYY, CDR2 EKD, per germline. The length of the CDR3 is 17 residues. This CDR3 is CACDASTPRLNTDKLIF. Here the CDR3 DNA reads TGTGCCTGTGACGCATCCACACCCCGCTTGAACACCGATAAACTCATCTTT.

Comments on this clone: The germline gene is not matched at one end of the junction; a read error may be the cause. The chain combines TRDV2 with TRDJ1, with a possible D match to TRDD3 (5 bases). This CDR3 comprises 20 residues. Germline values: CDR1 GEAIGNYY, CDR2 EKD. This CDR3 reads CACDTLSRDAGRPYIDILIF. In nucleotides, the CDR3 is TGTGCCTGTGACACCTTGTCAAGGGATGCGGGCCGTCCTTACATCGATATACTCATCTTT.

Relative to its sample, this clone is medium-sized. A far larger clone differs by one base, so this is likely a read error. The sample carries other DNA sequences with the same CDR3. V usage is TRDV2 and J usage is TRDJ1; the D gene is possibly TRDD3 (6 bases). CDR3 size: 20 residues. CDR1 is GEAIGNYY, CDR2 EKD, per germline. Trimming removed 0 bases at V and 0 bases at J, with 25 bases between. DNA of the CDR3: TGTGCCTGTGACACCGTGTCAAGGGAGGGGGACAGACCTTACACCGATAAACTCATCTTT. Its protein is CACDTVSREGDRPYTDKLIF.

In the case of this clone: The TCRdb protein, from a much larger clone, departs from this DNA's translation at residue 15, likely by read error; the protein shown derives from the DNA. The V call is TRDV2, the J call TRDJ1, with 12 bases identical to TRDD3. Losses at the gene ends were 3 bases for V and 6 bases for J; bases not matched to a gene: 28. CDR1 and CDR2 from the germline V gene are GEAIGNYY and EKD. The CDR3 is 22 residues long. CDR3 residues: CACDDYRPSLVLGDTSGHKLIF. The DNA of the CDR3 is TGTGCCTGTGACGATTACAGGCCTTCCCTCGTACTGGGGGATACTTCGGGTCATAAACTCATCTTT.

This clone was counted between two and nine times. This DNA translates differently at residue 5 from the TCRdb protein, which is that of a much larger clone; a read error is likely, and the protein shown is the DNA's own translation. The genes are TRDV2 and TRDJ1; D gene unclear. The CDR3 extends over 14 amino acids. V was shortened by 3 bases and J by 0 bases, with 10 bases between the two germline ends. The germline gives CDR1 GEAIGNYY, CDR2 EKD. As DNA, the CDR3 is TGTGCCTGTGACTTCGTTGACCACACCGATAAACTCATCTTT. Encoded protein: CACDFVDHTDKLIF.

In the case of this clone: At one boundary the junction diverges from the germline segment, which might be a read error. The genes are TRDV2 and TRDJ1; D call uncertain. Per the germline V gene, CDR1 is GEAIGNYY and CDR2 is EKD. The CDR3 is 20 residues long. CDR3 nucleotides: TGTGCCTGTGCCACCTTGTCATGGGAGGGTGACCGACCTTACACTGATAATCTCATCTTT. Its translation is CACATLSWEGDRPYTDNLIF.

By share, this clone ranks as medium-sized. The likely explanation is a read error, given a far larger clone one base away. The same CDR3 arises from other DNA sequences in this sample as well. The chain combines TRDV2 with TRDJ1; maybe TRDD3 (5 bases). V shed 0 bases and J shed 0 bases, with 25 bases lying between them. The CDR3 covers 20 residues. Germline loops: CDR1 GEAIGNYY, CDR2 EKD. Here the CDR3 DNA reads TGTGCCTGTGACACCGTGTCAAGGGAAGGGGACCGACCTTACACCGATAAACTCATCTTT. This gives the protein CACDTVSREGDRPYTDKLIF.

There are a few counts of this clone. The protein held in TCRdb is that of a much larger clone and does not match this DNA's translation at residue 8, likely because of a read error; the protein shown is translated from the DNA. V is TRDV2 and J is TRDJ1; perhaps TRDD3 as D (6 bases). The CDR3 covers 16 residues. The V and J ends lost 3 bases and 0 bases respectively, with 16 bases between them. Looked up from germline, CDR1 is GEAIGNYY and CDR2 is EKD. The CDR3 protein is CACDLLGGTNTDKLIF. The CDR3 DNA sequence: TGTGCCTGTGACCTTTTGGGGGGTACAAACACCGATAAACTCATCTTT.

A note on this clone: A far larger clone is a single base away, which makes a read error likely. This specimen includes other DNA sequences encoding the same CDR3. The chain carries TRDV2 and TRDJ1; D gene uncertain. The CDR3 runs 16 residues. Germline V lookup: CDR1 GEAIGNYY, CDR2 EKD. The CDR3 DNA reads TGTGCCTGTGACACGATTGGGCACATCGTGACCGATAAACTCATTTTT. It encodes CACDTIGHIVTDKLIF.

Details on this clone: One junction end does not reproduce the germline sequence, and a read error may be involved. This sequence joins TRDV2 and TRDJ1; perhaps TRDD2 as D (5 bases). The CDR3 is 20 amino acids. Germline CDR1 is GEAIGNYY and CDR2 is EKD. CDR3 sequence reads: CARDTLSRGGNVPYTDKLIF. The CDR3 nucleotides are TGTGCCCGTGACACCTTGTCAAGGGGTGGGAACGTTCCTTACACCGATAAACTCATCTTT.

This clone was observed a few times. The protein recorded in TCRdb matches a much larger clone and deviates from this DNA's translation at residues 10 and 11, suggesting a read error; the protein here is obtained by translating the DNA. The chain recombines TRDV2 with TRDJ1, with 9 bases aligning to TRDD3. Trimming at V came to 3 bases and at J to 3 bases, leaving 10 bases not matched to a gene. Germline V lookup: CDR1 GEAIGNYY, CDR2 EKD. The length of the CDR3 is 16 residues. The CDR3 nucleotides are TGTGCCTGTGACGCAATACTGGGGGAATGCGCCGATAAACTCATCTTT. This codes for CACDAILGECADKLIF.

Concerning this clone itself: Compared with germline, one end of the junction differs, possibly owing to a read error. The chain recombines TRDV2 with TRDJ1; 8 bases align to TRDD3. From germline, CDR1 is GEAIGNYY and CDR2 EKD. The length of the CDR3 is 18 residues. DNA for the CDR3: TGTGCCTGTGACACCGTGCTGGGGGACGGGGGCTACACAGATAACCTCATCTTT. This encodes CACDTVLGDGGYTDNLIF.

With regard to this clone: The protein held in TCRdb is that of a much larger clone and does not match this DNA's translation at residue 10, likely because of a read error; the protein shown is translated from the DNA. This same CDR3 is encoded by further DNA sequences in the sample. The chain carries TRDV2 and TRDJ1, with unresolved D. The V end was cut by 0 bases, the J end by 7 bases, with 14 bases between. This CDR3 comprises 14 residues. Germline V gives CDR1 GEAIGNYY, CDR2 EKD. CDR3 loop: CACDTVVQGLKLIF. Here the CDR3 DNA reads TGTGCCTGTGACACCGTTGTTCAGGGACTTAAACTCATCTTT.

The chain recombines TRDV2 with TRDJ1; D is perhaps TRDD3 (5 bases). The CDR3 has 15 residues. Germline values: CDR1 GEAIGNYY, CDR2 EKD. The V gene lost 0 bases and the J gene lost 4 bases, with 14 bases spanning the gap. CDR3 sequence reads: CACDTVWGAHDKLIF. The DNA for the CDR3 is TGTGCCTGTGACACCGTATGGGGTGCCCACGATAAACTCATCTTT.

This clone was seen more than once but under ten times. TCRdb shows a much larger clone's protein in place of this DNA's translation, and the two differ at residue 3, likely through a read error; the protein shown is translated from the DNA. The CDR3 coding sequence is TGTGCCCGTGACACCGTGCCACCCGGGGGCCGTACTGTCACCGATAAACTCATCTTT. This codes for CARDTVPPGGRTVTDKLIF. The chain carries TRDV2 and TRDJ1, with a weak D call TRDD3 (5 bases). The CDR3 consists of 19 residues. Germline CDR1 and CDR2: GEAIGNYY and EKD.

A few counts support this clone. A much larger clone lies one base from this, so it may be a read error. Other DNA sequences in this sample translate to the same CDR3. This sequence joins TRDV2 and TRDJ1, with 9 bases identical to TRDD3. Germline V gene lookup returns CDR1 GEAIGNYY and CDR2 EKD. The CDR3 is 19 amino acids. CDR3 in amino acids: CACDSLWQTGIRYTDKLIF. The CDR3 coding sequence is TGTGCCTGTGACTCCCTTTGGCAAACGGGGATACGTTACACAGATAAACTCATCTTT.

Comment on this clone: Germline is not matched at one junction end, which may reflect a read error. The chain uses TRDV2 and TRDJ1; TRDD3 aligns across 11 bases. Germline CDR1 and CDR2: GEAIGNYY and EKD. The CDR3 spans 15 residues. CDR3 loop: CACDPLGDNTDNIIF. In DNA form, the CDR3 reads TGTGCCTGTGACCCACTGGGGGATAACACTGATAACATCATTTTT.

A remark on this clone: The protein that TCRdb holds for this DNA derives from a much larger clone and differs from the translated DNA at residue 5, which likely indicates a read error; the protein shown here is translated from the DNA. The V and J genes are TRDV2 and TRDJ1, with 7 bases identical to TRDD3. The CDR3 has 15 amino acids. Germline lookup yields CDR1 GEAIGNYY and CDR2 EKD. The V segment lost 3 bases and the J segment 0 bases; nucleotides outside the gene matches: 6. CDR3 nucleotide sequence: TGTGCCTGTGACCAAGTGGGGGAGGACACCGATAAACTCATCTTT. It yields the protein CACDQVGEDTDKLIF.

On this clone itself: A read error may account for a junction end that differs from germline. V gene TRDV2 combines with J gene TRDJ1, with D tentatively TRDD3 (6 bases). This CDR3 comprises 20 residues. Germline values: CDR1 GEAIGNYY, CDR2 EKD. The CDR3 coding sequence is TGTGCCTGTGACACCGTGTCAAGTGAGGGGGACCGAACCTACATTGACAAACTTATCTTT. Translated: CACDTVSSEGDRTYIDKLIF.

CDR3 nucleotide sequence: TGTGCCTGTGACACCGTGTCAAGGGAGCGTTACCCACCTTACATCGTTATTCTCATCTTT. Residues: CACDTVSRERYPPYIVILIF. This chain uses TRDV2 with TRDJ1, with D unresolved. The CDR3 covers 20 residues. Trimming took off 0 bases at V and 11 bases at J, with 36 bases between the two ends. Germline V gene sequence: CDR1 GEAIGNYY, CDR2 EKD.

Notes on this clone: TCRdb records a much larger clone's protein for this DNA, with a difference at residue 5 that likely arises from a read error; the protein given is the translation of the DNA. The chain joins TRDV2 to TRDJ1; D gene uncertain. CDR1 is GEAIGNYY and CDR2 is EKD in the germline V gene. The ends were cut back, 3 bases at V and 9 bases at J, with 19 bases in the middle. This CDR3 has 14 residues. The CDR3 loop reads CACDYLGPSEELIF. The CDR3 DNA is TGTGCCTGTGACTACCTTGGGCCATCGGAGGAACTCATCTTT.

In this sample, this clone turned up a few times. The protein given by TCRdb reflects a much larger clone and differs at residue 7 from this DNA's translation, likely from a read error; the protein shown is the DNA's translation. The CDR3 is CACDTLSGGFWDTRQMFF. As DNA, the CDR3 is TGTGCCTGTGACACCCTTAGCGGGGGATTCTGGGACACCCGACAGATGTTTTTC. The chain recombines TRDV2 with TRDJ3; TRDD3 aligns across 7 bases. The CDR3 contains 18 residues. Germline V lookup: CDR1 GEAIGNYY, CDR2 EKD. V shed 0 bases and J 3 bases; nucleotides not matched to a gene: 7.

In nucleotides, the CDR3 is TGTGCCTGTGACACTGTGCCAGGGGAGCACCATCGACCTTACACCGATAAACTCATCTTT. Translation gives CACDTVPGEHHRPYTDKLIF. V and J are TRDV2 and TRDJ1; TRDD3 might be the D (5 bases). CDR1 is GEAIGNYY, CDR2 EKD, per germline. The V gene lost 1 base and the J gene lost 0 bases, with 26 bases spanning the gap. The CDR3 spans 20 residues.

Worth noting for this clone: One junction end does not reproduce the germline sequence, and a read error may be involved. This chain uses TRDV2 with TRDJ1; D remains ambiguous. The CDR3 runs 20 residues. Germline-derived CDR1 and CDR2 are GEAIGNYY and EKD. The CDR3 DNA reads as TGTGCCTGTGACACCTTGTTAAGGGAGGGCGACCGACCTTACACTGATAACCTCATCTTT. Translation gives CACDTLLREGDRPYTDNLIF.

With respect to this clone: The junction and the germline gene differ at one end; a read error may be behind it. V and J are TRDV2 and TRDJ1; a possible D gene is TRDD2 (5 bases). The germline CDR1 and CDR2 sequences are GEAIGNYY and EKD. This CDR3 has 16 residues. The CDR3 nucleotides read TGTGCCTGTGACTTGTTGTCCAGAGACGAGGGCCCAACCTACACCTTT. Protein product: CACDLLSRDEGPTYTF.

The chain uses TRDV2 and TRDJ1; 13 bases fit TRDD3. Germline loops: CDR1 GEAIGNYY, CDR2 EKD. The CDR3 runs 18 residues. Trimming took 3 bases from V and 0 from J; bases not matched to a gene: 9. The CDR3 sequence is CACDPLGDTRRNTDKLIF. CDR3 nucleotides: TGTGCCTGTGACCCACTGGGGGATACGCGGAGGAACACCGATAAACTCATCTTT.